This entry features one T cell receptor beta chain sequence. Its matching antigen is unknown. This CDR3 comprises 14 residues. The V gene's germline CDR1 is SNHLY and CDR2 FYNNEI. With 6 bases clipped from V and 0 bases from J, the junction kept 3 bases outside the gene matches. Per the original data handling: Patient CD8+ clones larger than 1% rarely matched published virus-specific TCRB sequences. Profiled with immunoSEQ multiplex PCR; TCRdb holds only in-frame clones, not every one. The V and J calls and clone size are taken from that table; D and trimming were inferred from the DNA. This table holds more than 20,000 clones, around 80% found once. The source of the sample is a study of somatic mutations in cytotoxic T cells in rheumatoid arthritis. On the study more broadly: Selected populations of V beta antibody-stained T cells underwent flow sorting at nearly 100% purity; these encompassed V beta1+ cells subjected to TCRB sequencing. Study results and limitations: Slight TRBV07 underrepresentation in rheumatoid arthritis patients went unadjusted for multiple comparisons. An age-related increase in CD8+ clonality was seen in rheumatoid arthritis patients but not in healthy controls.

This TCR came from an adult with rheumatoid arthritis. V gene TRBV2 combines with J gene TRBJ2-5; 8 bases map to TRBD1. Material: CD8+ T cells sorted from blood. The CDR3 loop reads CASRLTGDQETQYF. In DNA form, the CDR3 reads TGTGCCAGCAGACTGACAGGGGACCAAGAGACCCAGTACTTC.